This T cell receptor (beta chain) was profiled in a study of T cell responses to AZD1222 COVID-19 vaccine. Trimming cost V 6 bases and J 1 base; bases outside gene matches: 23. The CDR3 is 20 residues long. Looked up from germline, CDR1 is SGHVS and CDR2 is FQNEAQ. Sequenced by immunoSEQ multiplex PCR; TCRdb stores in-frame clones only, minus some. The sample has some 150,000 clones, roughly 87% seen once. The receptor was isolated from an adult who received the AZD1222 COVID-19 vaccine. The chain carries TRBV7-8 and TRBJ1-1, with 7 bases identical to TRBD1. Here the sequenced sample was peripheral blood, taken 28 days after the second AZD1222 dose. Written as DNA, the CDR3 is TGTGCCAGCAGTACTGCCCGGGACAGCCCCTTCCCCAGGACGAACACTGAAGCTTTCTTT. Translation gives CASSTARDSPFPRTNTEAFF.